The following is a T cell receptor (beta chain) sequence with its context. What it binds is not known. These data are taken from a study of long-term antiretroviral therapy in people with HIV. Study-level findings and limits: Those clones which expanded before ART made up the dominant part of the repertoire at all time points.

Survey-level resolution applied to immunoSEQ assay v3.0. Profiled with immunoSEQ multiplex PCR; TCRdb holds only in-frame clones, not every one. The sample has approximately 11,000 clones, roughly three quarters seen once. The sample in question was unsorted PBMCs, obtained at the start of antiretroviral therapy, before treatment. This receptor was identified in a man aged 25 to 40 with HIV.

The DNA of the CDR3 is TGTGCCAGCAGTTACTCGTGGCAGGGATCCTACGAGCAGTACTTC. Translating it yields CASSYSWQGSYEQYF. This chain uses TRBV6-5 with TRBJ2-7; perhaps TRBD1 as D (5 bases). Germline assignment: CDR1 MNHEY and CDR2 SVGAGI. Trimming removed 0 bases at V and 1 base at J, with 10 bases between. The CDR3 consists of 15 residues.